This T cell receptor (beta chain) was recovered during a study of blood T cell repertoires in COVID-19. Study summary: Sources were T cells, B-cell-depleted T cells, or PBMCs; the material itself was cDNA or gDNA.

The table lists this clone with a few counts. In the authors' methods: Reference gene primer amplification gave nucleated cell count estimates. Measured with immunoSEQ multiplex PCR; TCRdb has only the in-frame clones, and not every one. That table furnishes V, J and clone size, whereas the DNA furnished D and trimming. The sample includes 200,000 to 250,000 clones, 86% of them seen just once. This CDR3 is 15 amino acids long. V was trimmed by 0 bases and J by 4 bases, leaving 12 bases between them. Per germline, CDR1 MNHNY and CDR2 SVGAGI (reference sequence). Source material: peripheral blood. The chain uses TRBV6-6 and TRBJ2-5; possible D gene TRBD2, 5 bases. The sequence was obtained from a woman aged 45-65 years with acute or convalescent COVID-19. The DNA for the CDR3 is TGTGCCAGCAGTTACTCGCCGGGATGGAGAGAGACCCAGTACTTC. This gives the protein CASSYSPGWRETQYF.